This record looks at one T cell receptor (beta chain) sequence and its context. V lost 4 bases and J 8 bases, leaving 18 bases between the germline ends. The CDR3 covers 14 residues. The V gene's germline CDR1 is SQVTM and CDR2 ANQGSEA. The sample is drawn from a study of blood T cells in healthy people across ages. Using a J-beta primer mix together with a sample-barcoded 5' primer, a second PCR was run for roughly 7 to 11 cycles. MiXCR, applied by TCRdb to the 5' RACE reads, yields one record per CDR3 protein. The sample has roughly 1 million distinct CDR3 sequences; under 30% are singletons. This sample also appeared in a second study, on T cells of mothers and their children.

This rearrangement joins TRBV29-1 to TRBJ2-4; maybe TRBD1 (5 bases). The sequencing sample was made of blood. The sequence was obtained from a girl aged 2 to 10 in good health. This chain's CDR3 is CSVGVGLGLDIQYF. As DNA, the CDR3 is TGCAGCGTTGGGGTGGGGCTGGGTTTGGACATTCAGTACTTC.